Below are 6 T cell receptor beta chains sequenced from a single sample in a study of shared clonotypes between healthy human individuals. TCRdb keeps only in-frame clones here, not all; method: immunoSEQ multiplex PCR. This repertoire shows some 2.3 million clones, more than 80% found once; its top ten account for about 0.39%. The source material was naive CD4+ T cells from PBMCs. Subset in this sample: CD45RA+ positively selected. The origin of the receptors is a man aged 18 to 30 in good health. Some clones in this sample may be carry-over from other donors' samples.

The chain combines TRBV6-5 with TRBJ2-7, with 7 bases fitting TRBD2. The CDR3 spans 14 residues. V was pared by 7 bases and J by 2 bases, with 8 bases of the junction left unmatched. The V gene's germline CDR1 is MNHEY and CDR2 SVGAGI. The CDR3: CASTGRGTTYEQYF. For the CDR3, the DNA is TGTGCCAGCACCGGGCGGGGGACGACCTACGAGCAGTACTTC.

V is TRBV2 and J is TRBJ1-1; D perhaps matches TRBD1 (6 bases). CDR3 size: 17 residues. Per the germline V gene, CDR1 is SNHLY and CDR2 is FYNNEI. Trimming shortened V by 7 bases and J by 1 base, and 22 bases separated the two germline ends. Here the CDR3 DNA reads TGTGCCAGCAAGACCCCCCCGGGGGCGGCTGCGAACACTGAAGCTTTCTTT. Translated: CASKTPPGAAANTEAFF.

This chain uses TRBV4-1 with TRBJ1-4, with D unresolved. V lost 1 base, J lost 0 bases, and 9 bases lay in between. The CDR3 totals 16 residues. CDR1 is MGHRA, CDR2 YSYEKL, per germline. The CDR3 sequence is CASSQADYATNEKLFF. Here the CDR3 DNA reads TGCGCCAGCAGCCAAGCCGATTATGCAACTAATGAAAAACTGTTTTTT.

The chain employs TRBV5-1 and TRBJ1-4; weak D call: TRBD1 (5 bases). The CDR3 runs 15 residues. Per the germline V gene, CDR1 is SGHRS and CDR2 is YFSETQ. Trimming removed 1 base at V and 8 bases at J, with 15 bases between. Here the CDR3 DNA reads TGCGCCAGCAGCTTGAAGGGTCAGGGAGGAGAAAAACTGTTTTTT. Protein product: CASSLKGQGGEKLFF.

Comment on this clone: Other DNA sequences from this sample encode an identical CDR3 as well. CDR3 sequence (DNA): TGTGCCAGCAGCGTGGGGGGACTAGCGGGAGGCGAGCAGTACTTC. Protein sequence: CASSVGGLAGGEQYF. The chain links TRBV9 to TRBJ2-7; 15 positions match TRBD2. The length of the CDR3 is 15 residues. Per germline, CDR1 SGDLS and CDR2 YYNGEE. Trimming cost V 2 bases and J 6 bases; bases outside gene matches: 3.

The chain joins TRBV28 to TRBJ2-7; 9 bases are a match to TRBD1. Germline V gives CDR1 MDHEN, CDR2 SYDVKM. Germline trimming cut 0 bases from V and 7 bases from J; bases unmatched to any gene: 13. The CDR3 spans 17 residues. CDR3 in DNA: TGTGCCAGCAGTTTATGGACAGGGGGGCCCGCGCGGGAGGAGCAGTACTTC. The encoded protein is CASSLWTGGPAREEQYF.